This T cell receptor beta chain was captured in a study of blood T cell repertoires in COVID-19. The protocol was immunoSEQ multiplex PCR, while the TCRdb copy is restricted to in-frame clones and leaves out a portion. Counted here are about 220,000 clones, 82% occurring once; the ten biggest clones make up 15%. The CDR3 loop spans 15 amino acids. Germline-derived CDR1 and CDR2 are SGHVS and FQNEAQ. After removal of 5 bases from V and 8 bases from J, the junction contained 12 bases not matched to a gene. This sequence originates from a man between 40 and 49 years old who had recovered from COVID-19. The rearrangement joins TRBV7-8 to TRBJ1-2; 9 bases match TRBD1. The sample taken for sequencing was PBMCs or T cells enriched from blood (not recorded which). Here the CDR3 DNA reads TGTGCCAGCAGCCCGGGGACAGGGAGGGCGGTCGGCTACACCTTC. This gives the protein CASSPGTGRAVGYTF.